This T cell receptor (beta chain) is from a study of cytomegalovirus exposure and HLA in healthy donors. Study-wide background: Researchers previously reported finding roughly 120 million unique TCR beta sequences from approximately 200 million T cells. Whole-study findings and limits: Analyzed later, most CMV-associated TCR beta chains appeared HLA-restricted. The study dropped some indistinguishable V segments, TRBV6-2 and TRBV6-3 among them.

Germline V lookup: CDR1 MGHRA, CDR2 YSYEKL. V was cut by 3 bases and J by 1 base, with 16 bases left in between. This CDR3 has 16 amino acids. PCR was performed using 60 Vbeta and 13 Jbeta primers. Assay used: immunoSEQ multiplex PCR; TCRdb lists only in-frame clones, some missing. The table includes about 110,000 clones, less than 85% detected once. Of note for this clone: What it binds is not known.

Sequencing input: PBMCs. The clonotype was recovered from a man aged 60 to 75 in good health and CMV-seronegative. The gene calls are TRBV4-1 and TRBJ2-7; tentative D call: TRBD2 (6 bases). The CDR3 is CASSHAAAGRSYEQYF. CDR3 in DNA: TGCGCCAGCAGCCACGCGGCGGCAGGGAGGTCCTACGAGCAGTACTTC.